This TCR beta chain was retrieved from a study of blood T cell repertoires in COVID-19. The CDR3 runs to 18 residues. In germline, CDR1 is SGHKS, CDR2 YYEKEE (reference sequence). Trimming at V came to 5 bases and at J to 6 bases, leaving 17 bases not matched to a gene. Generated by immunoSEQ multiplex PCR, the TCRdb table keeps only in-frame clones and is missing some. Of around 110,000 clones listed, over 65% are singletons. The sequence came from a man aged 80 or over with COVID-19, enrolled during active disease. Sequenced material: peripheral blood. The J gene is TRBJ1-4, the V gene TRBV5-5; 9 positions agree with TRBD1. CDR3 bases: TGTGCCAGCAGGGAGGGGACAGGGTCTCAAGCGGGGGATGAAAAACTGTTTTTT. Amino acids: CASREGTGSQAGDEKLFF.